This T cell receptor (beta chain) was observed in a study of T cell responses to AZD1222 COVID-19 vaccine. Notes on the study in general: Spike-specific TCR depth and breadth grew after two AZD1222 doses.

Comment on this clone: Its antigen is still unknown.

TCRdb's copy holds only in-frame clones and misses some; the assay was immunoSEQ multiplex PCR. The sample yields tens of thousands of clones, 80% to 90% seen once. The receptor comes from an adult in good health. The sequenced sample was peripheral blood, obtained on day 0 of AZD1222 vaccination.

The CDR3 here is CASSLGGSISEKLFF. In DNA, the CDR3 is TGTGCCAGCAGCTTAGGCGGCAGCATATCGGAAAAACTGTTTTTT. V gene TRBV7-9 combines with J gene TRBJ1-4; unclear D gene. Trimming took 1 base from V and 8 from J, leaving 14 bases between them. Germline V gene data show CDR1 as SEHNR and CDR2 as FQNEAQ (reference sequence). The CDR3 runs 15 residues.